The entry below describes one T cell receptor beta chain. No antigen is known for it. This CDR3 has 15 residues. This record belongs to a study of OX40 agonist ivuxolimab in advanced cancers. Background on the study: Ivuxolimab, an agonist antibody against OX40 (CD134), was given to patients. Study outcomes and limitations: Among expanded peripheral T cells, antigen specificity went undetermined. More expanded clones were seen, on average, in CD8+ T cells than in CD4+.

Only in-frame clones appear in the TCRdb table, and some are missing; sequencing was by immunoSEQ multiplex PCR. The profile shows 65,000 to 95,000 clones, around nine tenths of them singletons. The rearrangement uses TRBV21-1 and TRBJ1-2. TRBV21-1 is given as a pseudogene. The specimen comprised CD4+ or CD8+ T cells sorted from blood, sampled in a trial of the OX40 agonist ivuxolimab. The source is an adult with an advanced solid tumor such as melanoma, head and neck, liver or kidney cancer. The CDR3 sequence is CASSKAGGRGYGYTF. In nucleotides, the CDR3 is TGTGCCAGCAGCAAAGCGGGAGGCAGGGGCTATGGCTACACCTTC.